This entry lists 8 T cell receptor beta chains sequenced from one sample in a study of blood T cell repertoires in COVID-19. Some clones are missing from TCRdb's copy, which holds only in-frame ones; the method was immunoSEQ multiplex PCR. The data contain 450,000 or so clones, around nine tenths of them singletons. Sequenced: peripheral blood. Receptors were obtained from a woman aged 40 to 50 with COVID-19, enrolled during active disease.

The rearrangement joins TRBV18 to TRBJ1-5; 8 bases match TRBD1. The CDR3 covers 14 residues. Trimming took 3 bases from V and 7 from J; bases not matched to a gene: 5. In germline, CDR1 is KGHSH, CDR2 LQKENI. CDR3 amino acids: CASSPTGGDQPQHF. CDR3 coding DNA: TGTGCCAGCTCACCTACAGGGGGAGACCAGCCCCAGCATTTT.

This clone was observed a single time. V usage is TRBV27 and J usage is TRBJ2-1, with 9 bases matching TRBD1. The ends lost 6 bases at V and 4 bases at J; junction bases unmatched: 7. This CDR3 is 15 amino acids long. Germline CDR1 and CDR2: MNHEY and SMNVEV (reference sequence). The CDR3 here is CASSSGTGLYNEQFF. CDR3 sequence (DNA): TGTGCCAGCAGCTCCGGGACAGGGCTTTACAATGAGCAGTTCTTC.

The chain carries TRBV4-3 and TRBJ2-2; D may be TRBD1 (5 bases). Germline CDR1 and CDR2: LGHNA and YSLEER. V was cut by 1 base and J by 2 bases, with 11 bases left in between. The CDR3 totals 16 residues. The CDR3 DNA follows: TGCGCCAGCAGCCAAGTCCTTGACAGAAACACCGGGGAGCTGTTTTTT. Translated: CASSQVLDRNTGELFF.

The chain recombines TRBV20-1 with TRBJ1-1, with D possibly matching TRBD1 (5 bases). Per the germline V gene, CDR1 is DFQATT and CDR2 is SNEGSKA (reference sequence). This CDR3 region has 11 residues. The V end lost 4 bases, the J end lost 7 bases, and 10 bases lay between the germline ends. The DNA for the CDR3 is TGCAGTGCTAAAGGAGGGGATGAAGCTTTCTTT. Its protein product is CSAKGGDEAFF.

This sequence joins TRBV2 and TRBJ1-5; perhaps TRBD1 as D (5 bases). Germline V CDR1 and CDR2: SNHLY, FYNNEI. The CDR3 spans 13 residues. Between the trimmed V and J ends, which lost 3 bases and 6 bases, there was a span of 9 bases. The DNA for the CDR3 is TGTGCCAGCAGTGATTTGGGGCTTCAGCCCCAGCATTTT. Its protein product is CASSDLGLQPQHF.

The chain has TRBV5-1 and TRBJ1-1; 8 bases match TRBD1. This CDR3 has 14 amino acids. V lost 5 bases, J lost 7 bases, and 10 bases stayed unmatched. The germline V gene encodes CDR1 SGHRS and CDR2 YFSETQ. The CDR3 bases are TGCGCCAGCAGTTACGACAGGGGAGGGAGTGAAGCTTTCTTT. Its protein product is CASSYDRGGSEAFF.

Written as DNA, the CDR3 is TGTGCCATCAGTGGGCGTGAGGGGGCGGGGTACGAGCAGTACTTC. It encodes CAISGREGAGYEQYF. The chain uses TRBV10-3 and TRBJ2-7, with D perhaps matching TRBD1 (7 bases). In germline, CDR1 is ENHRY, CDR2 SYGVKD. The CDR3 is 15 amino acids. The V end was cut by 4 bases, the J end by 4 bases, with 17 bases between.

J is TRBJ1-2 and V is TRBV5-1; 9 nucleotides agree with TRBD1. The CDR3 is 15 amino acids. V lost 2 bases to trimming and J lost 6 bases; unmatched junction nucleotides: 8. From germline, CDR1 is SGHRS and CDR2 YFSETQ. The CDR3 region is CASSLIGDRVNGYTF. The CDR3, as DNA: TGCGCCAGCAGCTTAATAGGGGACAGGGTAAATGGCTACACCTTC.